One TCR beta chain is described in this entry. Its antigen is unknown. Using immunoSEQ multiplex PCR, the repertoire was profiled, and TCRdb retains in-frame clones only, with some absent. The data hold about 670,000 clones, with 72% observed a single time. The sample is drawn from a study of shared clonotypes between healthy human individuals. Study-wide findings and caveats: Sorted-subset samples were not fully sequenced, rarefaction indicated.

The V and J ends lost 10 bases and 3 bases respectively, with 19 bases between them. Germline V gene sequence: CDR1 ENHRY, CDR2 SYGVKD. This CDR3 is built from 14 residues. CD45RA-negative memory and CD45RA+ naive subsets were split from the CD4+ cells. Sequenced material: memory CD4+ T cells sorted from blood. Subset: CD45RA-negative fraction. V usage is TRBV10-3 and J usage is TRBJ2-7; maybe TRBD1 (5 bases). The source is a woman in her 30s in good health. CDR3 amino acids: CATRSGASNYEQYF. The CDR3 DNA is TGTGCCACGCGGAGTGGGGCCAGCAACTACGAGCAGTACTTC.